This TCR beta chain was documented in a study of T cell responses to AZD1222 COVID-19 vaccine. Study observations and caveats: Donors were chiefly white British, with a greater number of females, and clonal diversity was perhaps underestimated.

As for this clone: Its antigen is not identified.

The repertoire was sequenced with immunoSEQ multiplex PCR; TCRdb's copy has only in-frame clones and lacks some. The sample holds about 100,000 clones, approximately 92% seen once. Trimming took off 3 bases at V and 5 bases at J, with 7 bases between the two ends. Germline-derived CDR1 and CDR2 are SGHAT and FQNNGV. The CDR3 is 12 amino acids. V gene TRBV11-2 combines with J gene TRBJ1-1; unclear D gene. Sequencing was performed on peripheral blood, taken on day 0 of AZD1222 vaccination. The source is an adult in good health. The CDR3 sequence: CASSFGGTEAFF. CDR3 nucleotide sequence: TGTGCCAGCAGCTTTGGCGGGACTGAAGCTTTCTTT.